What follows are 13 T cell receptor beta chains derived from one specimen sequenced in a study of T cells in Graves' hyperthyroidism and ophthalmopathy. Using RNA transcripts as the source, TCR beta CDR3 regions were amplified. Primed by the HTBI set, a first-round RT-PCR was run on the TCR CDR3. TCRdb re-called the multiplex PCR reads with MiXCR, one entry per CDR3 protein. The profile shows roughly 280,000 distinct CDR3 sequences, around 20% of them singletons. The source material was blood. Receptors originate from a man under 40 with Graves' ophthalmopathy.

This clonotype was seen repeatedly, ten times or more. The chain links TRBV20-1 to TRBJ2-3, with 10 positions matching TRBD2. CDR1 is DFQATT and CDR2 is SNEGSKA in the germline V gene (reference sequence). With V trimmed by 0 bases and J by 3 bases, 3 bases remained unmatched. The CDR3 consists of 15 residues. CDR3 sequence (DNA): TGCAGTGCTAGAGATCCTAGCGGGAGTACAGATACGCAGTATTTT. This translates into CSARDPSGSTDTQYF.

This clonotype has just a few counts. J is TRBJ2-1 and V is TRBV7-3; 8 nucleotides match TRBD2. Germline loops: CDR1 SGHTA, CDR2 FQGTGA. The V gene end was trimmed by 1 base and the J gene end by 7 bases; junction bases not matched to a gene: 9. The CDR3 runs 16 residues. In DNA form, the CDR3 reads TGTGCCAGCAGCTTAAACGGGAGGGTCTTGGGTAATGAGCAGTTCTTC. This translates into CASSLNGRVLGNEQFF.

A few counts support this clonotype. The chain links TRBV19 to TRBJ1-1, with D perhaps matching TRBD1 (5 bases). The CDR3 contains 14 residues. Germline assignment: CDR1 LNHDA and CDR2 SQIVND (reference sequence). V was clipped by 4 bases and J by 4 bases, with 13 bases between them. CDR3 coding DNA: TGTGCCAGTAGTACAGACTTACAGGCCACTGAAGCTTTCTTT. Encoded protein: CASSTDLQATEAFF. The full variable domain, in which reference TRBV19 and TRBJ1-1 provide the parts outside the CDR3, is DGGITQSPKYLFRKEGQNVTLSCEQNLNHDAMYWYRQDPGQGLRLIYYSQIVNDFQKGDIAEGYSVSREKKESFPLTVTSAQKNPTAFYLCASSTDLQATEAFFGQGTRLTVV.

The rearrangement joins TRBV3-1 to TRBJ2-7; 9 bases agree with TRBD2. From germline, CDR1 is LGHDT and CDR2 YNNKEL (reference sequence). Losses at the gene ends were 4 bases for V and 5 bases for J; bases not matched to a gene: 6. The CDR3 is 14 amino acids. For the CDR3, the DNA is TGTGCCAGCAGCCTGGGACTAGCCATCCACGAGCAGTACTTC. It yields the protein CASSLGLAIHEQYF.

This clonotype occurred a few times. V is TRBV28 and J is TRBJ1-6, with a weak D call TRBD1 (5 bases). CDR1 is MDHEN and CDR2 is SYDVKM in the germline V gene. There are 14 residues in the CDR3. Trimming took 5 bases from V and 11 from J, leaving 16 bases between them. As DNA, the CDR3 is TGTGCCAGCAGTGGGGACGGACGGCGGGCACCCCTCCACTTT. As protein: CASSGDGRRAPLHF.

This clonotype was counted many times. The rearrangement links TRBV7-9 to TRBJ2-3; 7 bases fit TRBD2. Trimming cost V 2 bases and J 1 base; bases outside gene matches: 0. The CDR3 is 14 residues long. Germline-derived CDR1 and CDR2 are SEHNR and FQNEAQ (reference sequence). CDR3 residues: CASSLREGTDTQYF. DNA for the CDR3: TGTGCCAGCAGCTTACGGGAGGGCACAGATACGCAGTATTTT.

The rearrangement links TRBV5-1 to TRBJ2-1, with 11 bases lining up with TRBD1. Germline-derived CDR1 and CDR2 are SGHRS and YFSETQ. The CDR3 contains 15 residues. V lost 4 bases to trimming and J lost 5 bases; unmatched junction nucleotides: 5. CDR3 nucleotide sequence: TGCGCCAGCAGCCAAGGACAGGGGGCGGACAATGAGCAGTTCTTC. Translated, it gives CASSQGQGADNEQFF.

The CDR3 sequence: CASSYGRASYNEQFF. CDR3 nucleotide sequence: TGTGCCAGCAGTTATGGGCGCGCTTCCTACAATGAGCAGTTCTTC. The genes are TRBV6-5 and TRBJ2-1; D gene uncertain. Germline loops: CDR1 MNHEY, CDR2 SVGAGI. This CDR3 is 15 amino acids long. The germline V and J ends were trimmed by 3 bases and 1 base, with 10 bases remaining between them.

The chain recombines TRBV6-5 with TRBJ2-5; D unresolved. The CDR3 spans 14 residues. The germline CDR1 and CDR2 sequences are MNHEY and SVGAGI. Trimming removed 8 bases at V and 2 bases at J, with 15 bases between. The DNA for the CDR3 is TGTGCCAGCGATACGTCAGTACGGCAAGAGACCCAGTACTTC. Translated: CASDTSVRQETQYF.

The rearrangement uses TRBV4-1 and TRBJ2-2; D remains unclear. Germline V gives CDR1 MGHRA, CDR2 YSYEKL. V was cut by 2 bases and J by 2 bases, with 15 bases left in between. The CDR3 covers 17 residues. CDR3 DNA: TGCGCCAGCAGCCAACTACTGACGGCGGTTAACACCGGGGAGCTGTTTTTT. Protein product: CASSQLLTAVNTGELFF.

The chain joins TRBV9 to TRBJ2-1; TRBD2 matches at 12 bases. V lost 4 bases, J lost 9 bases, and 8 bases stayed unmatched. This CDR3 is 15 amino acids long. Germline V gene lookup returns CDR1 SGDLS and CDR2 YYNGEE. CDR3 DNA: TGTGCCAGCAGCTTGCGACTAGCGGGAGACAGTGAGCAGTTCTTC. This gives the protein CASSLRLAGDSEQFF. Filled out from reference TRBV9 and TRBJ2-1, the complete variable domain reads DSGVTQTPKHLITATGQRVTLRCSPRSGDLSVYWYQQSLDQGLQFLIQYYNGEERAKGNILERFSAQQFPDLHSELNLSSLELGDSALYFCASSLRLAGDSEQFFGPGTRLTVL.

The V gene is TRBV12-3 or TRBV12-4, the J gene TRBJ1-4; D not resolved. Deletions cut 3 bases from V and 0 bases from J, with 5 bases between. This CDR3 region has 14 residues. The CDR3 DNA reads as TGTGCCAGCAGTTTCCGGGCAACTAATGAAAAACTGTTTTTT. It is translated as CASSFRATNEKLFF.

This clonotype was observed at least ten times. The rearrangement links TRBV11-2 to TRBJ2-1; possibly TRBD2 for D (6 bases). Deletions cut 1 base from V and 3 bases from J, with 13 bases between. Looked up from germline, CDR1 is SGHAT and CDR2 is FQNNGV. The CDR3 is 16 residues long. In nucleotides, the CDR3 is TGTGCCAGCAGCTTAGTCGCGGGGACCTTCTACAATGAGCAGTTCTTC. The encoded protein is CASSLVAGTFYNEQFF. Full variable domain (missing parts from reference TRBV11-2 and TRBJ2-1): EAGVAQSPRYKIIEKRQSVAFWCNPISGHATLYWYQQILGQGPKLLIQFQNNGVVDDSQLPKDRFSAERLKGVDSTLKIQPAKLEDSAVYLCASSLVAGTFYNEQFFGPGTRLTVL.